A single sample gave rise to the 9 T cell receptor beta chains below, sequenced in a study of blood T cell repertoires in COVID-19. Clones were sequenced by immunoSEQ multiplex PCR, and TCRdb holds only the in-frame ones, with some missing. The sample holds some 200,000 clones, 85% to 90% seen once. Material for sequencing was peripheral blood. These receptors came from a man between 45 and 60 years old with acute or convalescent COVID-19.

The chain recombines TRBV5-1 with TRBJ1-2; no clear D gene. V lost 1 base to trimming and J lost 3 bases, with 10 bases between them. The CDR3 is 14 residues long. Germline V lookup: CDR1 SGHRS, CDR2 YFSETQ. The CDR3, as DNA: TGCGCCAGCAGCTTGAGAGGTACGGACTATGGCTACACCTTC. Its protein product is CASSLRGTDYGYTF.

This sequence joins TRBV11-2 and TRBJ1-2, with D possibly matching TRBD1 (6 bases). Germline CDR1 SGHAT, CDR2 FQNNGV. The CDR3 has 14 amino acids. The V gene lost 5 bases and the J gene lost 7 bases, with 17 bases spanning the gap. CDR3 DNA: TGTGCCAGCAGCGCAGTACAGGGAATTGGTGGCTACACCTTC. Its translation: CASSAVQGIGGYTF.

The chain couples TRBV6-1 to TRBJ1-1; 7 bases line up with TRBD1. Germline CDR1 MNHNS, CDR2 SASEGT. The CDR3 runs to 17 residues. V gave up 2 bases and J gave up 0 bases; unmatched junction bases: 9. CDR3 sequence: CASSERRDSVVNTEAFF. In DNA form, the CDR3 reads TGTGCCAGCAGTGAAAGGAGGGACAGTGTTGTGAACACTGAAGCTTTCTTT.

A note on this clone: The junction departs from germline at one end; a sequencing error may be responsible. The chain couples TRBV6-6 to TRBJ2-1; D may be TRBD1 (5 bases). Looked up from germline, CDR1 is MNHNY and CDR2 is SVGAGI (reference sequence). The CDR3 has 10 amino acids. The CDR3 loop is CASRGAGLVF. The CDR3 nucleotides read TGTGCCAGCAGAGGGGCAGGGTTGGTCTTC.

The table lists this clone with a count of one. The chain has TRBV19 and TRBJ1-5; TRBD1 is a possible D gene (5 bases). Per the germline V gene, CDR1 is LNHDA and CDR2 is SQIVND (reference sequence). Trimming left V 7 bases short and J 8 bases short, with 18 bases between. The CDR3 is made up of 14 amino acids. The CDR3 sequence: CASTATGGSKPQHF. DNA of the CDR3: TGTGCCAGTACCGCTACGGGGGGTAGTAAGCCCCAGCATTTT.

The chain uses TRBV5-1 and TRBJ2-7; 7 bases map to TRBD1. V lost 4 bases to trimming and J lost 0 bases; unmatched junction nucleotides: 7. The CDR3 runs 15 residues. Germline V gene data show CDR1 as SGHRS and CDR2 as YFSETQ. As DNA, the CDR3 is TGCGCCAGCAGCAACGGGACAGTGGGCTCCTACGAGCAGTACTTC. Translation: CASSNGTVGSYEQYF.

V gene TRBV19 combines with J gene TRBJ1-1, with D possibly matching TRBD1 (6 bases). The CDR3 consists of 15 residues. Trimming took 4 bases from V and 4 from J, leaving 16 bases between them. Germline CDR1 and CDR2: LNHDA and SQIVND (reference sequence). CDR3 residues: CASSTNGRGGTEAFF. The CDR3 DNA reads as TGTGCCAGTAGTACGAACGGAAGGGGGGGCACTGAAGCTTTCTTT.

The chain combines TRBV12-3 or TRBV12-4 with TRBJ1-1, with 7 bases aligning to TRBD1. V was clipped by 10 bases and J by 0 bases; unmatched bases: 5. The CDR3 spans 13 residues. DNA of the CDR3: TGTGCCACCAGACAGGGAATGAACACTGAAGCTTTCTTT. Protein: CATRQGMNTEAFF.

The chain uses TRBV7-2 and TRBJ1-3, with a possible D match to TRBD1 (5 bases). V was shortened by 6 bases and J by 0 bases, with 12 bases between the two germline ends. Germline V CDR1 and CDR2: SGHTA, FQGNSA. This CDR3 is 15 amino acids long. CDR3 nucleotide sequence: TGTGCCAGCAGGTCAGGGATCCTCTCTGGAAACACCATATATTTT. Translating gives CASRSGILSGNTIYF.